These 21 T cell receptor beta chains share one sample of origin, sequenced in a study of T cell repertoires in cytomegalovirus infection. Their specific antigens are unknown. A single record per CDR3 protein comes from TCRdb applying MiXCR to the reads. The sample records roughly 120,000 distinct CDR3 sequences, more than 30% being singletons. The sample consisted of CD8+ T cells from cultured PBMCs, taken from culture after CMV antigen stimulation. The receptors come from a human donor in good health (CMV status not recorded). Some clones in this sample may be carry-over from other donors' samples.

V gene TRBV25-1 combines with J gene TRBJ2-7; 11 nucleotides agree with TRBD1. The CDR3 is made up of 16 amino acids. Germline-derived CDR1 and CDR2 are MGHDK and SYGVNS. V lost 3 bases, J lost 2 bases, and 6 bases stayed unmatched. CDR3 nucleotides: TGTGCCAGCAGTGACGACCGGGACAGGGGGGCCTACGAGCAGTACTTC. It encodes CASSDDRDRGAYEQYF.

The CDR3 loop reads CSAGQENQETQYF. For the CDR3, the DNA is TGCAGTGCTGGACAGGAGAACCAAGAGACCCAGTACTTC. The genes are TRBV20-1 and TRBJ2-5; 7 bases agree with TRBD1. J lost 0 bases, V lost 5 bases, and 3 bases had no gene match. The CDR3 is made up of 13 amino acids. Germline V CDR1 and CDR2: DFQATT, SNEGSKA (reference sequence).

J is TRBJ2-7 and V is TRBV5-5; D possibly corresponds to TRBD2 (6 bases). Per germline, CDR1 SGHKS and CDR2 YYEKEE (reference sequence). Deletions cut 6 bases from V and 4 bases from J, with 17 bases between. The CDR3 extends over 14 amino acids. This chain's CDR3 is CASTDSAGTYEQYF. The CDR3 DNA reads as TGTGCCAGCACCGACTCGGCAGGGACTTACGAGCAGTACTTC. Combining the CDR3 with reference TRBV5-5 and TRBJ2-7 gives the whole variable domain DAGVTQSPTHLIKTRGQQVTLRCSPISGHKSVSWYQQVLGQGPQFIFQYYEKEERGRGNFPDRFSARQFPNYSSELNVNALLLGDSALYLCASTDSAGTYEQYFGPGTRLTVT.

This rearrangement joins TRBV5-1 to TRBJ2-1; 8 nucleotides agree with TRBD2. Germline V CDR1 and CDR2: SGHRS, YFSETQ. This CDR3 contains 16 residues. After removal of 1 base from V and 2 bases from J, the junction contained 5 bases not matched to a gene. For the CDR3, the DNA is TGCGCCAGCAGCTTGTCGGAGCGGGGGACCTACAATGAGCAGTTCTTC. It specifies CASSLSERGTYNEQFF.

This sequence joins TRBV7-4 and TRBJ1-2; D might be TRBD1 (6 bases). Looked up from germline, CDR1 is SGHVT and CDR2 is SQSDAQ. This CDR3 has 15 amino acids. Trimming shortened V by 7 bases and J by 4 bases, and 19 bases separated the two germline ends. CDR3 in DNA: TGTGCCAGCAACCAAGAGACTACAGGGATCTATGGCTACACCTTC. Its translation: CASNQETTGIYGYTF.

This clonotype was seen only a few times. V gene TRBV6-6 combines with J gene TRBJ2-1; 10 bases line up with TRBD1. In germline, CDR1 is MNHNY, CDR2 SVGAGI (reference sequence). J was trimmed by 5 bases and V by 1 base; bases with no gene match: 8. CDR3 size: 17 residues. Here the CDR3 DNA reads TGTGCCAGCAGTTACTGGACAGGGGGTTTAAGCGACAATGAGCAGTTCTTC. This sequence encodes CASSYWTGGLSDNEQFF.

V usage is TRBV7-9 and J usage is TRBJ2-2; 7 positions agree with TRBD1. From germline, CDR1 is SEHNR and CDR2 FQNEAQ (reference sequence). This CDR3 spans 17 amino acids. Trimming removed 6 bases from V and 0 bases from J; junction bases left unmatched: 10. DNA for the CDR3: TGTGCCAGCAGTCCAACAGGGGCCGAAACGAACACCGGGGAGCTGTTTTTT. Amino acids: CASSPTGAETNTGELFF.

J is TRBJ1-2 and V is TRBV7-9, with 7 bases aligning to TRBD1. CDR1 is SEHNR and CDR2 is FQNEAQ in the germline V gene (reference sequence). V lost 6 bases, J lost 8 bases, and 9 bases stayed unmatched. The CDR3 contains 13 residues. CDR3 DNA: TGTGCCAGCAGGGAACAGGGGTTGTACGGCTACACCTTC. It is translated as CASREQGLYGYTF.

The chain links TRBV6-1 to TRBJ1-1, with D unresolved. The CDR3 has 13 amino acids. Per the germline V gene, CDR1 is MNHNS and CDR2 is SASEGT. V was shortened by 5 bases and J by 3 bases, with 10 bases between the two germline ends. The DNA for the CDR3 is TGTGCCAGCAGTCCCCTTGGATACACTGAAGCTTTCTTT. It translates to CASSPLGYTEAFF.

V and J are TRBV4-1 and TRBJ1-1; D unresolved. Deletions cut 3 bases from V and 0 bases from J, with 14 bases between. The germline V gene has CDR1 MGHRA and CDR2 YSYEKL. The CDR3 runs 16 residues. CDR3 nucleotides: TGCGCCAGCAGCCAGCCCCGCGATCCGATGAACACTGAAGCTTTCTTT. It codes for CASSQPRDPMNTEAFF.

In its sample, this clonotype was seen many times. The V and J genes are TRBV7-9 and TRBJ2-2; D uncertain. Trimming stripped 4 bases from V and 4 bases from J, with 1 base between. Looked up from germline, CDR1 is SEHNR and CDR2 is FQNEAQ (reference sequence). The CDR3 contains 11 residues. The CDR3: CASSSTGELFF. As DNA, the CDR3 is TGTGCCAGCAGCTCCACCGGGGAGCTGTTTTTT.

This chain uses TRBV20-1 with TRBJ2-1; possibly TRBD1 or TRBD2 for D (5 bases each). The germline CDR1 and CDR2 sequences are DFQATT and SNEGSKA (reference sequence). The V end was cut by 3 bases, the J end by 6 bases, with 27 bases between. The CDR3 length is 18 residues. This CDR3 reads CSARGDGTLFESFNEQFF. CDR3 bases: TGCAGTGCTAGGGGTGACGGGACCCTATTTGAGTCGTTCAATGAGCAGTTCTTC.

The CDR3 spells CSVDKGGDYGYTF. CDR3 in DNA: TGCAGCGTTGATAAAGGGGGGGACTATGGCTACACCTTC. V and J are TRBV29-1 and TRBJ1-2; maybe TRBD1 (6 bases). V lost 3 bases, J lost 3 bases, and 11 bases lay in between. The V gene's germline CDR1 is SQVTM and CDR2 ANQGSEA. The CDR3 has 13 amino acids.

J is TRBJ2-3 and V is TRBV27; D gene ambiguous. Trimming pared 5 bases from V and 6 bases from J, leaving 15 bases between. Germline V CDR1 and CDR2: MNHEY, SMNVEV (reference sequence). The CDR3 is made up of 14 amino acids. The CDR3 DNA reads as TGTGCCAGCAGTCCGCCTTCGGTTTTGGATACGCAGTATTTT. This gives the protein CASSPPSVLDTQYF.

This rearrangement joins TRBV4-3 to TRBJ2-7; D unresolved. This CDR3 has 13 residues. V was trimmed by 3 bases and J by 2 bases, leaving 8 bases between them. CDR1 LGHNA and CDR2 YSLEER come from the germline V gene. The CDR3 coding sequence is TGCGCCAGCAGCCATTCGCAAGCCTACGAGCAGTACTTC. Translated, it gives CASSHSQAYEQYF.

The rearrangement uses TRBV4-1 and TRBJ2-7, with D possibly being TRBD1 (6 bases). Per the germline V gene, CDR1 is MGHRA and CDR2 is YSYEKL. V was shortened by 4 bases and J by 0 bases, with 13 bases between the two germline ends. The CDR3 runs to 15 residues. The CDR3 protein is CASSPGVWGSYEQYF. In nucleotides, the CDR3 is TGCGCCAGCAGCCCAGGGGTATGGGGCTCCTACGAGCAGTACTTC.

As DNA, the CDR3 is TGTGCCAGCAGCCTCACAACAGGGGCGGGTCAGCCCCAGCATTTT. It specifies CASSLTTGAGQPQHF. V is TRBV27 and J is TRBJ1-5; TRBD1 aligns across 7 bases. This CDR3 has 15 residues. Germline V gene sequence: CDR1 MNHEY, CDR2 SMNVEV (reference sequence). V lost 6 bases to trimming and J lost 6 bases; unmatched junction nucleotides: 11.

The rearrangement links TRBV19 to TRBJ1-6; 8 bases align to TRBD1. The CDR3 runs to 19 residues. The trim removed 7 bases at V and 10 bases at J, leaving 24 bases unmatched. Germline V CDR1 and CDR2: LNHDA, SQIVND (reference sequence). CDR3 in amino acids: CASNPNRGGKISAVSPLHF. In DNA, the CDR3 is TGTGCCAGTAACCCAAACAGGGGGGGGAAAATATCGGCGGTGTCACCCCTCCACTTT. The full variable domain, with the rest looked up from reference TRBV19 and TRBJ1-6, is DGGITQSPKYLFRKEGQNVTLSCEQNLNHDAMYWYRQDPGQGLRLIYYSQIVNDFQKGDIAEGYSVSREKKESFPLTVTSAQKNPTAFYLCASNPNRGGKISAVSPLHFGNGTRLTVT.

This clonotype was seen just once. As DNA, the CDR3 is TGTGCCATCAGTGAGTCGGCCCGCAGGGGCACAGATACGCAGTATTTT. It encodes CAISESARRGTDTQYF. The chain links TRBV10-3 to TRBJ2-3; D is possibly TRBD1 (5 bases). The CDR3 extends over 16 amino acids. Germline CDR1 ENHRY, CDR2 SYGVKD. V was cut by 0 bases and J by 1 base, with 11 bases left in between.

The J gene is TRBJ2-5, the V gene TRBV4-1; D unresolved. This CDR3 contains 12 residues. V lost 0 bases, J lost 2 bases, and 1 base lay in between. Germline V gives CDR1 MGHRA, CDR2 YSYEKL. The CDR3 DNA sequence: TGCGCCAGCAGCCAAGAACAAGAGACCCAGTACTTC. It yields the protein CASSQEQETQYF.

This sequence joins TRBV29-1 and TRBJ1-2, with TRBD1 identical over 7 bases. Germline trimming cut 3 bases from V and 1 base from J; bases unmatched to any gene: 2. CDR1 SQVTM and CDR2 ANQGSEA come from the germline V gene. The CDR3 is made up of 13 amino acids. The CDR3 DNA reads TGCAGCGTTGAGTGGGACAGTAACTATGGCTACACCTTC. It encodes CSVEWDSNYGYTF.